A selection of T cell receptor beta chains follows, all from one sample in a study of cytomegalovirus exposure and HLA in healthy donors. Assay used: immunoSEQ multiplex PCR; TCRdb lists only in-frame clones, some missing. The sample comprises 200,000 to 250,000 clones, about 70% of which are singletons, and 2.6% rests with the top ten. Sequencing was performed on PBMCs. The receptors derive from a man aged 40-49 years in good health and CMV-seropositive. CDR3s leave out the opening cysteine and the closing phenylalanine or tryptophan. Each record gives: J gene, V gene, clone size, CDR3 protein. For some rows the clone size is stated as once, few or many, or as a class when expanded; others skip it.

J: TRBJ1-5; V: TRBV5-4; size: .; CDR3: ASSLGPGNQPQH
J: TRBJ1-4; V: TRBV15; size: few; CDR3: ATSKYGKNEKLF
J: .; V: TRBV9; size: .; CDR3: ASSPRTVSYEQY
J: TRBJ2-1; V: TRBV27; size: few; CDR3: ASSPGGGNEQF
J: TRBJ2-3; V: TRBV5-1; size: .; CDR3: ASSLQGRGDTQY
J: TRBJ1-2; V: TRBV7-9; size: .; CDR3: ASSPQADSNYGYT
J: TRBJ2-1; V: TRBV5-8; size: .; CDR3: ASSIPTGGFSYNEQF
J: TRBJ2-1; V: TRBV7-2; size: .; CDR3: ASSYPGVVQF
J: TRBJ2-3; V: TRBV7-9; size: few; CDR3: ASSYSVQGRTDTQY
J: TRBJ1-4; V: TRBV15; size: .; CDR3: ATSTLDRGGEKLF
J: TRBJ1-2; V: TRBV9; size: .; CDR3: ASSVKQGSGYT
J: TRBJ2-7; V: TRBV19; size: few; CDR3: ASNNPTGTNEQY
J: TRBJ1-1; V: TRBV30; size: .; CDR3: AFPLAGQRYTEAF
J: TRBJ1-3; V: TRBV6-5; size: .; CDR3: ASMKSGSGNTIY
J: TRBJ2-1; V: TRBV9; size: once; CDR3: ASSVGGRKSNEQF
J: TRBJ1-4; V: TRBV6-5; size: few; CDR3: ASSSRGWGEKLF
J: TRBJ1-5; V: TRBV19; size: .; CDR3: ASRQGRGNQPQH
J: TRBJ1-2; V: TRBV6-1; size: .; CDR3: ASSTGTDYGYT
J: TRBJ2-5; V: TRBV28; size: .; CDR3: ASSLSRDNQETQY
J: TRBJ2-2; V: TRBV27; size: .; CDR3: ASSSSRGNTGELF
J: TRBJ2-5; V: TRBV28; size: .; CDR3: ASSFAGLETQY
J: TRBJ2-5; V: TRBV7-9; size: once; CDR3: ASSLNGGETQY